The source of this TCR beta chain is a study of blood T cell repertoires in COVID-19. Study summary: From T cells, B-cell-depleted T cells, or PBMCs came the material, which was cDNA or gDNA.

Trimming took 1 base from V and 5 from J, leaving 11 bases between them. This CDR3 comprises 14 residues. Germline assignment: CDR1 MGHRA and CDR2 YSYEKL. This clone was picked up one time. Additional DNA sequences in this sample encode the identical CDR3. Participants spanned ages roughly 18 to 95 years and resided in 24 US areas. Here immunoSEQ multiplex PCR was the method, and the copy in TCRdb shows in-frame clones only, minus some. There are a few hundred thousand clones in the sample; 91% occur only once, and 1% to 1.5% lies in the top ten. The sequencing sample was made of PBMCs or T cells enriched from blood (not recorded which). This chain links TRBV4-1 with TRBJ1-2; D not resolved. The sequence came from a human donor in a cohort exposed to, infected with or recovered from COVID-19 (not recorded which). The donor label of this sample is uncertain. CDR3 in DNA: TGCGCCAGCAGCCAAGTGGGAGGGAATTATGGCTACACCTTC. Residues: CASSQVGGNYGYTF.